This is a list of T cell receptor beta chains from one sample in a study of blood T cell repertoires in COVID-19. Profiling relied on immunoSEQ multiplex PCR, and the TCRdb table lists in-frame clones only, not all of them. The table lists about 140,000 clones, 90% of them singletons. The sequencing sample was made of peripheral blood. These receptors all stem from a woman older than 75 with acute or convalescent COVID-19. Both conserved end residues are part of each CDR3. D genes are given only for firm matches. Expanded clones get a size class; other rows say once, few or many, or leave the size out.

j_call: TRBJ1-1; cdr3_length: 13; d_call: NA; v_call: TRBV11-2; clone_size: NA; cdr3_nt: TGTGCCAGCAGCTTAAACCAGGGCCCTGAAGCTTTCTTT; cdr3_aa: CASSLNQGPEAFF
j_call: TRBJ1-1; cdr3_length: 14; d_call: NA; v_call: TRBV11-2; clone_size: NA; cdr3_nt: TGTGCCAGCAGCTCCAATCCAGGCAGGGTTGAAGCTTTCTTT; cdr3_aa: CASSSNPGRVEAFF
j_call: TRBJ1-5; cdr3_length: 13; d_call: NA; v_call: TRBV10-3; clone_size: NA; cdr3_nt: TGTGCCATCAGTGCCGACACTCATCAGCCCCAGCATTTT; cdr3_aa: CAISADTHQPQHF
j_call: TRBJ2-6; cdr3_length: 17; d_call: TRBD1; v_call: TRBV4-1; clone_size: NA; cdr3_nt: TGCGCCAGCAGCCAAACACAGGGGCGCTCTGGGGCCAACGTCCTGACTTTC; cdr3_aa: CASSQTQGRSGANVLTF
j_call: TRBJ2-5; cdr3_length: 15; d_call: NA; v_call: TRBV27; clone_size: NA; cdr3_nt: TGTGCCAGCAAGGAGGAAGGCCGCCCCGGGGAGACCCAGTACTTC; cdr3_aa: CASKEEGRPGETQYF
j_call: TRBJ1-2; cdr3_length: 12; d_call: NA; v_call: TRBV7-9; clone_size: few; cdr3_nt: TGTGCCAGCAGCTTTTTTCGAGATGGCTACACCTTC; cdr3_aa: CASSFFRDGYTF
j_call: TRBJ2-7; cdr3_length: 14; d_call: NA; v_call: TRBV27; clone_size: few; cdr3_nt: TGTGCCAGCAGTAGCCTTGGGGCGTCAGAGGAGCAGTACTTC; cdr3_aa: CASSSLGASEEQYF
j_call: TRBJ1-2; cdr3_length: 15; d_call: NA; v_call: TRBV21-1; clone_size: NA; cdr3_nt: TGTGCCAGCAGCTCACGACAGGGGACAGAATATGGCTACACCTTC; cdr3_aa: CASSSRQGTEYGYTF
j_call: TRBJ1-2; cdr3_length: 14; d_call: TRBD1; v_call: TRBV18; clone_size: NA; cdr3_nt: TGTGCCAGCTCACCCATACAGGGGCCCTATGGCTACACCTTC; cdr3_aa: CASSPIQGPYGYTF
j_call: TRBJ1-2; cdr3_length: 15; d_call: NA; v_call: TRBV11-2; clone_size: NA; cdr3_nt: TGTGCCAGCAGCTTGAGCAGTACAGCTAACTATGGCTACACCTTC; cdr3_aa: CASSLSSTANYGYTF
j_call: TRBJ1-4; cdr3_length: 15; d_call: TRBD1; v_call: TRBV16; clone_size: NA; cdr3_nt: TGTGCCAGCAGCCTATCCGGGACAGGGGCCGAAAAACTGTTTTTT; cdr3_aa: CASSLSGTGAEKLFF
j_call: TRBJ1-2; cdr3_length: 13; d_call: NA; v_call: TRBV7-9; clone_size: NA; cdr3_nt: TGTGCCAGCAGCTTGGACATCAACTATGGCTACACCTTC; cdr3_aa: CASSLDINYGYTF